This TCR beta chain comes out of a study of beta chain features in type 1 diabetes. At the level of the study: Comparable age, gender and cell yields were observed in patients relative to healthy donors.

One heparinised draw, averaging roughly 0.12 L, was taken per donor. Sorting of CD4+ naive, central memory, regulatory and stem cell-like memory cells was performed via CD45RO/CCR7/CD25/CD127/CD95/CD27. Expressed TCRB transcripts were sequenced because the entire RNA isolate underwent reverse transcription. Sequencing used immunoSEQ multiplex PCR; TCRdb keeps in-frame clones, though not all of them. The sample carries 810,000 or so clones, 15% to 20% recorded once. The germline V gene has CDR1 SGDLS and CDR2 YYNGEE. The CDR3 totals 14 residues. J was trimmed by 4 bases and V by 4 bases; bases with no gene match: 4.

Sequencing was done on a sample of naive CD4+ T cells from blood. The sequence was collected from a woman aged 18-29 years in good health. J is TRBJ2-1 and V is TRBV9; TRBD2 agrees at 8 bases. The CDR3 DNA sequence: TGTGCCAGCAGCCCCACTAGCGGTTACAATGAGCAGTTCTTC. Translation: CASSPTSGYNEQFF.